This passage covers 27 T cell receptor beta chains from one sample sequenced in a study of CD8+CD57+ T cells in acquired aplastic anemia. Genomic DNA served as template for TCR beta VDJ and CDR3 profiling. One entry per CDR3 protein, called by TCRdb with MiXCR from the reads. The table records more than 100,000 distinct CDR3 sequences, less than 45% of them present only once. The sample was sorted CD4+, CD8+, or CD8+CD57+ T cells (not recorded which) from PBMCs. The origin of the receptors is a human donor in good health, serving as a control.

As concerns this clonotype: Given a much more abundant clone one base away, this may be a read error. The conserved phenylalanine or tryptophan is not found at the CDR3 terminus, so this likely reflects a read error. The chain combines TRBV6-1 with TRBJ1-5, with D possibly matching TRBD1 (6 bases). This CDR3 has 15 amino acids. V was pared by 1 base and J by 6 bases, with 13 bases between. Germline CDR1 MNHNS, CDR2 SASEGT. CDR3 sequence reads: CASSEGRRGSQPQHS. In nucleotides, the CDR3 is TGTGCCAGCAGTGAAGGCCGCAGGGGAAGTCAGCCCCAGCATTCT.

The chain couples TRBV18 to TRBJ1-4, with 7 bases fitting TRBD1. Per the germline V gene, CDR1 is KGHSH and CDR2 is LQKENI. The CDR3 has 18 residues. With 2 bases clipped from V and 4 bases from J, the junction kept 13 bases outside the gene matches. CDR3 sequence: CASSPTAQAGQINEKLFF. CDR3 bases: TGTGCCAGCTCACCAACAGCTCAAGCGGGACAGATTAATGAAAAACTGTTTTTT. The full variable domain, rest sourced from reference TRBV18 and TRBJ1-4, is NAGVMQNPRHLVRRRGQEARLRCSPMKGHSHVYWYRQLPEEGLKFMVYLQKENIIDESGMPKERFSAEFPKEGPSILRIQQVVRGDSAAYFCASSPTAQAGQINEKLFFGSGTQLSVL.

The rearrangement joins TRBV3-1 to TRBJ2-2; TRBD2 is a possible D gene (5 bases). V was clipped by 0 bases and J by 7 bases, with 18 bases between them. Germline lookup yields CDR1 LGHDT and CDR2 YNNKEL (reference sequence). This CDR3 is built from 17 residues. The CDR3 nucleotides are TGTGCCAGCAGCCAAGATCGAAAGACTACCGCGGGCGGGGAGCTGTTTTTT. Its translation: CASSQDRKTTAGGELFF.

The chain has TRBV6-2 or TRBV6-3 and TRBJ2-1, with 9 bases aligning to TRBD2. V lost 2 bases and J lost 4; bases outside the gene matches: 18. The germline gives CDR1 MNHEY, CDR2 SVGEGT. The CDR3 is made up of 20 amino acids. Written as DNA, the CDR3 is TGTGCCAGCAGTTACCCTCTACCCCTCAAGCTAGCGGGGAAATACAATGAGCAGTTCTTC. This translates into CASSYPLPLKLAGKYNEQFF.

In the case of this clonotype: A much larger clone differs from this one at a single base, so this may be a read error. No conserved phenylalanine or tryptophan is present at the end of the CDR3, so a read error is the likely explanation. The chain recombines TRBV3-1 with TRBJ1-1; 9 bases fit TRBD1. After removal of 0 bases from V and 5 bases from J, the junction contained 4 bases not matched to a gene. This CDR3 is built from 15 residues. The V gene's germline CDR1 is LGHDT and CDR2 YNNKEL (reference sequence). As DNA, the CDR3 is TGTGCCAGCAGCCAAGATCGGGACAGGGAAACTGAAGCTTTCTTA. Translating it yields CASSQDRDRETEAFL.

The CDR3, as DNA: TGCGCCAGCAGCTCTCCAGGCGAAGGGGGGAATGGCTACACCTTC. Translating gives CASSSPGEGGNGYTF. V gene TRBV5-1 combines with J gene TRBJ1-2; D may be TRBD1 (6 bases). Trimming stripped 3 bases from V and 6 bases from J, with 18 bases between. The CDR3 is 15 residues long. Germline CDR1 is SGHRS and CDR2 is YFSETQ.

The table lists this clonotype with many counts. The chain links TRBV7-9 to TRBJ1-6, with a weak D call TRBD1 (5 bases). The V gene's germline CDR1 is SEHNR and CDR2 FQNEAQ (reference sequence). CDR3 length: 13 residues. Deletions cut 10 bases from V and 7 bases from J, with 14 bases between. CDR3 sequence reads: CATRRDGNSPLHF. The CDR3 DNA reads as TGTGCCACCCGGCGGGACGGGAATTCACCCCTCCACTTT. The full variable domain, completed using reference TRBV7-9 and TRBJ1-6, is DTGVSQNPRHKITKRGQNVTFRCDPISEHNRLYWYRQTLGQGPEFLTYFQNEAQLEKSRLLSDRFSAERPKGSFSTLEIQRTEQGDSAMYLCATRRDGNSPLHFGNGTRLTVT.

CDR3 nucleotide sequence: TGTGCCACCAGTGATCAATCACGTACGCAGTATTTT. Translated: CATSDQSRTQYF. The chain uses TRBV24-1 and TRBJ2-3; D unresolved. V shed 3 bases and J shed 8 bases, with 8 bases lying between them. This CDR3 is 12 amino acids long. CDR1 is KGHDR and CDR2 is SFDVKD in the germline V gene.

This chain joins TRBV25-1 and TRBJ1-2; D call uncertain. This CDR3 is 16 amino acids long. The V gene's germline CDR1 is MGHDK and CDR2 SYGVNS. V lost 8 bases to trimming and J lost 4 bases, with 23 bases between them. Written as DNA, the CDR3 is TGTGCCAGCTCCCGGACGAGTGTCGACGGGATCTATGGCTACACCTTC. Translating gives CASSRTSVDGIYGYTF.

There are many counts of this clonotype. The CDR3 coding sequence is TGTGCCAGCAGTGACCTGAACAGGGGGACGGAGACACCCATATATTTT. Translation: CASSDLNRGTETPIYF. The V call is TRBV6-4, the J call TRBJ1-3; TRBD1 agrees at 8 bases. The CDR3 totals 16 residues. Germline loops: CDR1 MRHNA, CDR2 SNTAGT. The J segment lost 11 bases and the V segment lost 2 bases, leaving 14 bases of the junction unmatched.

The chain employs TRBV19 and TRBJ1-1; D is possibly TRBD1 (6 bases). Germline V gene data show CDR1 as LNHDA and CDR2 as SQIVND (reference sequence). The CDR3 extends over 13 amino acids. Trimming shortened V by 3 bases and J by 4 bases, and 9 bases separated the two germline ends. This CDR3 is CASSIQGFTEAFF. The CDR3 nucleotides read TGTGCCAGTAGTATCCAGGGGTTCACTGAAGCTTTCTTT.

V gene TRBV7-9 combines with J gene TRBJ2-5; the D gene could be TRBD1 or TRBD2 (6 bases each). The CDR3 spans 16 residues. The ends were cut back, 7 bases at V and 1 base at J, with 19 bases in the middle. In germline, CDR1 is SEHNR, CDR2 FQNEAQ (reference sequence). The CDR3 DNA reads as TGTGCCAGCATTAAGGGGGGAACAGGTTCCCAAGAGACCCAGTACTTC. Amino acids: CASIKGGTGSQETQYF.

This CDR3 is CASSLTPWDYEQYF. The CDR3 DNA reads TGTGCCAGCAGCTTGACCCCCTGGGACTACGAGCAGTACTTC. J is TRBJ2-7 and V is TRBV5-5; D is uncertain. There are 14 residues in the CDR3. V was clipped by 1 base and J by 3 bases, with 11 bases between them. Per the germline V gene, CDR1 is SGHKS and CDR2 is YYEKEE (reference sequence).

This clonotype was seen ten or more times. The genes are TRBV2 and TRBJ2-7; 8 nucleotides align to TRBD2. This CDR3 is built from 15 residues. Germline lookup yields CDR1 SNHLY and CDR2 FYNNEI. Trimming cost V 5 bases and J 6 bases; bases outside gene matches: 12. The CDR3 DNA reads TGTGCCAGCAGTACTAGCGGACCGAGAGCAGGCGAGCAGTACTTC. Translating gives CASSTSGPRAGEQYF.

This clonotype was counted between two and nine times. This chain connects TRBV7-9 to TRBJ2-7, with a weak D call TRBD2 (5 bases). CDR3 length: 13 amino acids. The V end lost 5 bases, the J end lost 7 bases, and 15 bases lay between the germline ends. Germline lookup yields CDR1 SEHNR and CDR2 FQNEAQ (reference sequence). The CDR3 spells CASSVPPSGEQYF. CDR3 in DNA: TGTGCCAGCAGCGTCCCCCCCAGCGGTGAGCAGTACTTC.

This chain links TRBV4-2 with TRBJ2-7, with a weak D call TRBD2 (5 bases). Germline V gene data show CDR1 as LGHNA and CDR2 as YNFKEQ. Trimming shortened V by 1 base and J by 5 bases, and 24 bases separated the two germline ends. This CDR3 is 18 amino acids long. The CDR3 sequence is CASSQGNQEKVMRDEQYF. CDR3 nucleotide sequence: TGTGCCAGCAGCCAAGGGAATCAGGAGAAGGTGATGAGGGACGAGCAGTACTTC.

Only one count was recorded for this clonotype. The rearrangement links TRBV20-1 to TRBJ2-5; weak D call: TRBD2 (5 bases). The germline V gene has CDR1 DFQATT and CDR2 SNEGSKA (reference sequence). This CDR3 has 13 amino acids. Trimming shortened V by 3 bases and J by 1 base, and 9 bases separated the two germline ends. The CDR3 is CSASGGFQETQYF. DNA for the CDR3: TGCAGTGCTAGTGGAGGATTCCAAGAGACCCAGTACTTC.

This clonotype has a count of ten or more. The V and J genes are TRBV10-2 and TRBJ1-4, with TRBD1 as a possible D gene (6 bases). Trimming removed 8 bases at V and 2 bases at J, with 12 bases between. The CDR3 consists of 14 residues. Germline V gives CDR1 WSHSY, CDR2 SAAADI. CDR3 sequence reads: CASGRGVTNEKLFF. Here the CDR3 DNA reads TGCGCCAGCGGAAGGGGGGTCACTAATGAAAAACTGTTTTTT.

This clonotype was observed many times. The chain employs TRBV14 and TRBJ2-7; 9 bases fit TRBD2. The ends lost 1 base at V and 7 bases at J; junction bases unmatched: 8. The CDR3 sequence is 15 residues long. Germline V CDR1 and CDR2: SGHDN, FVKESK. CDR3 amino acids: CASSQVLAGVREQYF. CDR3 DNA: TGTGCCAGCAGCCAAGTCTTAGCGGGAGTTCGGGAGCAGTACTTC.

Concerning this clonotype: A read error may explain this, as a much larger clone is one base away. The V gene is TRBV9, the J gene TRBJ2-4; 16 bases line up with TRBD2. J lost 6 bases, V lost 4 bases, and 4 bases had no gene match. This CDR3 is built from 16 residues. In germline, CDR1 is SGDLS, CDR2 YYNGEE. The CDR3 nucleotides read TGTGCCAGCAGCCAAGGGACTAGCGGGGGGGGAAACATTCAGTACTTC. It translates to CASSQGTSGGGNIQYF. The full variable domain, in which reference TRBV9 and TRBJ2-4 provide the parts outside the CDR3, is DSGVTQTPKHLITATGQRVTLRCSPRSGDLSVYWYQQSLDQGLQFLIQYYNGEERAKGNILERFSAQQFPDLHSELNLSSLELGDSALYFCASSQGTSGGGNIQYFGAGTRLSVL.

Note on this clonotype: Since no conserved phenylalanine or tryptophan closes the CDR3, a read error is the likely cause. The rearrangement links TRBV2 to TRBJ1-5; D uncertain. Trimming pared 7 bases from V and 5 bases from J, leaving 12 bases between. Germline CDR1 is SNHLY and CDR2 is FYNNEI. The CDR3 extends over 13 amino acids. CDR3 coding DNA: TGTGCCAGCAATGTCTGGGAAGATCAGCCCCAGCATCTT. This gives the protein CASNVWEDQPQHL.

The V gene is TRBV6-1, the J gene TRBJ2-1; 7 nucleotides align to TRBD1. Germline loops: CDR1 MNHNS, CDR2 SASEGT. The CDR3 loop spans 15 amino acids. The V and J ends lost 6 bases and 6 bases, in that order; junction bases with no gene match: 11. The CDR3 DNA reads TGTGCCAGCAGCTTAATTGGACAGGCGGTCAATGAGCAGTTCTTC. Protein: CASSLIGQAVNEQFF.

This clonotype was picked up many times. V is TRBV5-4 and J is TRBJ1-1, with a possible D match to TRBD1 (5 bases). Germline V CDR1 and CDR2: SGHNT, YYREEE (reference sequence). V was clipped by 0 bases and J by 6 bases, with 12 bases between them. The CDR3 sequence is 14 residues long. The CDR3 protein is CASSLAGVSAEAFF. CDR3 nucleotide sequence: TGTGCCAGCAGCTTGGCGGGGGTAAGCGCTGAAGCTTTCTTT.

This clonotype was seen a handful of times. The genes are TRBV24-1 and TRBJ2-3; D unclear. The V and J ends lost 5 bases and 2 bases respectively, with 7 bases between them. There are 13 residues in the CDR3. Germline lookup yields CDR1 KGHDR and CDR2 SFDVKD. Here the CDR3 DNA reads TGTGCCACCAGTGCGCCTCCCACAGATACGCAGTATTTT. This sequence encodes CATSAPPTDTQYF.

The chain employs TRBV20-1 and TRBJ2-1; no definite D call. The CDR3 is made up of 10 amino acids. V was pared by 6 bases and J by 10 bases, with 10 bases between. Germline assignment: CDR1 DFQATT and CDR2 SNEGSKA (reference sequence). CDR3 DNA sequence: TGCAGTGCCGGCGTCGGGGAGCAGTTCTTC. Its protein is CSAGVGEQFF.

Remarks on this clonotype: Being one base from a much bigger clone, this may be a read error. This chain uses TRBV11-3 with TRBJ2-5; TRBD2 agrees at 10 bases. This CDR3 has 17 amino acids. The trim removed 2 bases at V and 5 bases at J, leaving 11 bases unmatched. Germline V lookup: CDR1 SGHNT, CDR2 YENEEA. The CDR3: CASSLRSSGGPGETQYF. DNA for the CDR3: TGTGCCAGCAGCTTACGGTCTAGCGGGGGACCGGGGGAGACCCAGTACTTC.

This clonotype showed up many times. This sequence joins TRBV12-3 or TRBV12-4 and TRBJ1-1; D call uncertain. The ends were cut back, 1 base at V and 8 bases at J, with 5 bases in the middle. This CDR3 is 11 amino acids long. The CDR3 protein is CASSLGQEAFF. CDR3 DNA sequence: TGTGCCAGCAGTTTAGGTCAGGAAGCTTTCTTT.